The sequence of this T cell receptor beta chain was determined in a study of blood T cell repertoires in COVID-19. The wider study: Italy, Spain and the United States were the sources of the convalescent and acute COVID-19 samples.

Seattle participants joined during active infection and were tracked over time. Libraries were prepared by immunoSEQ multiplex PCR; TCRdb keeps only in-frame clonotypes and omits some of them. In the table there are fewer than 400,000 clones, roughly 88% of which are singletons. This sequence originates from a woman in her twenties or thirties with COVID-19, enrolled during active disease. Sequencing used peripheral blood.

The CDR3 nucleotides read TGTGCCAGCAGCTCGTCTAACTATGGCTACACCTTC. Protein: CASSSSNYGYTF. The V and J genes are TRBV7-8 and TRBJ1-2; no clear D gene. The CDR3 has 12 amino acids. Trimming removed 4 bases from V and 0 bases from J, with 3 bases in between. The germline V gene encodes CDR1 SGHVS and CDR2 FQNEAQ.